This T cell receptor beta chain comes out of a study of Graves' ophthalmopathy and Graves' hyperthyroidism. V was clipped by 5 bases and J by 4 bases, with 12 bases between them. Germline CDR1 and CDR2: SGHVS and FQNEAQ. The CDR3 runs 13 residues. This clonotype was seen many times. As the template, RNA transcripts were used to amplify TCR beta CDR3 regions. First-round RT-PCR employed HTBI primers, with a second-round multiplex PCR after it. TCRdb independently ran MiXCR on the multiplex PCR reads; one entry per CDR3 protein. The profile shows approximately 500,000 distinct CDR3 sequences, 13% to 15% of them singletons.

The receptor comes from a woman younger than 45 with Graves' ophthalmopathy. The chain is built from TRBV7-8 and TRBJ2-7; D is ambiguous. Sample: blood. The CDR3: CASSLGHEYEQYF. CDR3 DNA sequence: TGTGCCAGCAGCCTCGGGCATGAGTACGAGCAGTACTTC.